Listed below are T cell receptor beta chains from one sample, sequenced in a study of cytomegalovirus exposure and HLA in healthy donors. Generated by immunoSEQ multiplex PCR, the TCRdb table keeps only in-frame clones and is missing some. The table has roughly 190,000 clones, approximately 82% seen once. Sequences were obtained from PBMCs. The receptors shown here come from a man aged 35-49 years in good health and CMV-seropositive. Each CDR3 is given with its conserved first and last residue. D genes are given only for firm matches. A row's size may be missing; if present it is once, few, many or a size class.

>TRBJ1-6|NA|TRBV5-4|NA
CASSERGSSYNSPLHF
TGTGCCAGCAGCGAGCGAGGGAGCTCCTATAATTCACCCCTCCACTTT
>TRBJ2-4|NA|TRBV18|NA
CASSPSGAKNIQYF
TGTGCCAGCTCACCGAGCGGAGCCAAAAACATTCAGTACTTC
>TRBJ1-4|NA|TRBV27|NA
CASSYRVDEKLFF
TGTGCCAGCAGTTACAGGGTGGATGAAAAACTGTTTTTT
>TRBJ1-6|few|TRBV7-2|NA
CASSLGLRGSNSPLHF
TGTGCCAGCAGCTTAGGCTTGCGGGGGAGTAATTCACCCCTCCACTTT
>TRBJ1-1|NA|TRBV5-6|NA
CASSLFGNTEAFF
TGTGCCAGCAGCTTGTTCGGGAACACTGAAGCTTTCTTT
>TRBJ2-7|NA|TRBV5-1|NA
CASSRTVPNYEQYF
TGCGCCAGCAGCCGGACAGTCCCCAACTACGAGCAGTACTTC
>TRBJ2-2|NA|TRBV7-2|TRBD2
CASSLDGSGIARELFF
TGTGCCAGCAGCTTAGATGGTAGCGGGATTGCCCGGGAGCTGTTTTTT
>TRBJ2-1|NA|TRBV28|NA
CASSLMGGPANEQFF
TGTGCCAGCAGTTTAATGGGGGGTCCGGCGAATGAGCAGTTCTTC
>TRBJ1-1|few|TRBV19|TRBD1
CASSIWSGQGAEAFF
TGTGCCAGTAGTATCTGGTCCGGGCAGGGGGCTGAAGCTTTCTTT
>TRBJ2-1|few|TRBV19|TRBD2
CASSITSGMGYEQFF
TGTGCCAGTAGTATAACTAGCGGGATGGGGTATGAGCAGTTCTTC
>TRBJ2-1|once|TRBV5-1|TRBD2
CASSSGLAGGTNNEQFF
TGCGCCAGCAGCTCCGGACTAGCGGGAGGGACGAACAATGAGCAGTTCTTC
>TRBJ2-1|few|TRBV7-9|NA
CASSLLTSDTYNEQFF
TGTGCCAGCAGCTTATTGACGTCGGACACATACAATGAGCAGTTCTTC
>TRBJ1-1|few|TRBV21-1|NA
CASRWPGQGRRFTEAFF
TGTGCCAGCAGATGGCCGGGACAGGGGAGGAGGTTCACTGAAGCTTTCTTT
>TRBJ2-1|NA|TRBV14|NA
CASAGWNEQFF
TGTGCCAGTGCAGGGTGGAATGAGCAGTTCTTC
>TRBJ1-1|NA|TRBV6-1|NA
CASSEGENTEAFF
TGTGCCAGCAGCGAGGGGGAGAACACTGAAGCTTTCTTT
>TRBJ2-2|NA|TRBV2|TRBD2
CASRATSPNTGELFF
TGTGCCAGCAGAGCGACTAGCCCGAACACCGGGGAGCTGTTTTTT
>TRBJ2-2|NA|TRBV7-9|NA
CALERVAGELFF
TGTGCCCTAGAGCGAGTGGCCGGGGAGCTGTTTTTT